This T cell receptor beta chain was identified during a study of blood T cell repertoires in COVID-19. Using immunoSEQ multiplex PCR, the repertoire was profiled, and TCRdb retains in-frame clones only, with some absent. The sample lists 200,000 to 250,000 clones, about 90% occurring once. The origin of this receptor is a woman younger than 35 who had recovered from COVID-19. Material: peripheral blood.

CDR3 sequence: CASSLETGGFNEQFF. CDR3 bases: TGCGCCAGCAGCTTGGAGACAGGGGGCTTTAATGAGCAGTTCTTC. The chain couples TRBV5-1 to TRBJ2-1; 10 bases fit TRBD1. Germline V gives CDR1 SGHRS, CDR2 YFSETQ. This CDR3 contains 15 residues. V was clipped by 0 bases and J by 7 bases; unmatched bases: 4.